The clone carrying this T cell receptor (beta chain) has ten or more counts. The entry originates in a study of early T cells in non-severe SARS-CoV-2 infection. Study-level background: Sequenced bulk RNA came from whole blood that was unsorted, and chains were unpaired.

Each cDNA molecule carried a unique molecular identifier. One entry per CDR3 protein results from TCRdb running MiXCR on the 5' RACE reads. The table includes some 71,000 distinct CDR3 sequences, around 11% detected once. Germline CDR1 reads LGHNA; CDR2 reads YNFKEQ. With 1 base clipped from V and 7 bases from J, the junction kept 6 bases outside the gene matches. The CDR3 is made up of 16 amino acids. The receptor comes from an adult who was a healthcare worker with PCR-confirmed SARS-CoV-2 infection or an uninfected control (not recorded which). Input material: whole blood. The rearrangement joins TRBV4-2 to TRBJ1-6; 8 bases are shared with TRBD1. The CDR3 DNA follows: TGTGCCAGCAGCCAAGCCCGGGACAGGCAGAATTCACCCCTCCACTTT. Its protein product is CASSQARDRQNSPLHF.